This T cell receptor beta chain came from a study of T cell responses to AZD1222 COVID-19 vaccine. Generated by immunoSEQ multiplex PCR, the TCRdb table keeps only in-frame clones and is missing some. The data hold roughly 150,000 clones, with 90% to 95% observed a single time. On this clone: The antigen remains unidentified.

Study results and limitations: Researchers took repertoire samples only after the peak T cell response had come. Mapped onto spike, vaccine-associated CD4 TCRs spanned it and were dominant at 160-218 and 743-854. Nearly half of spike-specific TCRs reportedly target variant regions that are unmutated in the B.1.351 and B.1.1.7 variants.

The CDR3 is 16 amino acids. Germline CDR1 reads MDHEN; CDR2 reads SYDVKM. V lost 6 bases to trimming and J lost 3 bases; unmatched junction nucleotides: 10. The clonotype comes from an adult who received the AZD1222 COVID-19 vaccine. Sequencing used peripheral blood, obtained 28 days after the second AZD1222 dose. The gene calls are TRBV28 and TRBJ1-2, with 10 positions matching TRBD1. The CDR3 region is CASSLNSGTGDYGYTF. The CDR3 DNA sequence: TGTGCCAGCAGCCTAAACTCCGGGACAGGGGACTATGGCTACACCTTC.